The 30 T cell receptor beta chains reported below all come from one sample, sequenced in a study of blood T cell repertoires in COVID-19. TCRdb keeps only in-frame clones here, not all; method: immunoSEQ multiplex PCR. This table has some 300,000 clones, nearly 90% appearing once. The sample comprised PBMCs or T cells enriched from blood (not recorded which). Receptors were obtained from a woman aged 25 to 39 who had recovered from COVID-19.

This chain connects TRBV24-1 to TRBJ2-2, with 8 bases aligning to TRBD1. J lost 4 bases, V lost 12 bases, and 9 bases had no gene match. Germline V gene data show CDR1 as KGHDR and CDR2 as SFDVKD. The CDR3 is 14 residues long. CDR3 DNA: TGTGCCGTCCAGGGGGCAAAGGGCACCGGGGAGCTGTTTTTT. Translating gives CAVQGAKGTGELFF.

The V and J genes are TRBV9 and TRBJ2-1; TRBD2 aligns across 9 bases. The CDR3 contains 15 residues. Germline-derived CDR1 and CDR2 are SGDLS and YYNGEE. The junction had 2 bases not matched to a gene; V was cut back by 3 bases and J by 1 base. DNA for the CDR3: TGTGCCAGCAGCGCGCGGGAGGGATCCTACAATGAGCAGTTCTTC. Translated, it gives CASSAREGSYNEQFF. Full variable domain (remainder filled in from reference TRBV9 and TRBJ2-1): DSGVTQTPKHLITATGQRVTLRCSPRSGDLSVYWYQQSLDQGLQFLIQYYNGEERAKGNILERFSAQQFPDLHSELNLSSLELGDSALYFCASSAREGSYNEQFFGPGTRLTVL.

The chain links TRBV6-1 to TRBJ2-3, with TRBD2 matching over 11 bases. Germline V gene lookup returns CDR1 MNHNS and CDR2 SASEGT. V shed 3 bases, J shed 0 bases, and the junction held 11 bases outside the gene matches. CDR3 length: 19 amino acids. The CDR3 spells CASSDTVAGGLGSTDTQYF. Here the CDR3 DNA reads TGTGCCAGCAGTGATACAGTAGCGGGAGGGCTCGGTAGCACAGATACGCAGTATTTT.

The rearrangement uses TRBV20-1 and TRBJ1-5; D ambiguous. From germline, CDR1 is DFQATT and CDR2 SNEGSKA (reference sequence). V shed 3 bases and J shed 2 bases, with 8 bases lying between them. The CDR3 has 13 amino acids. This chain's CDR3 is CSASLLGNQPQHF. CDR3 sequence (DNA): TGCAGTGCTAGTCTCCTCGGCAATCAGCCCCAGCATTTT.

Details on this clone: Other DNA sequences of this sample code for an identical CDR3. V and J are TRBV28 and TRBJ2-7; the D is unclear. The CDR3 is made up of 12 amino acids. Germline CDR1 is MDHEN and CDR2 is SYDVKM. Trimming pared 5 bases from V and 0 bases from J, leaving 5 bases between. The CDR3 DNA reads as TGTGCCAGCAGTCTGAGCTCCTACGAGCAGTACTTC. It translates to CASSLSSYEQYF.

The rearrangement links TRBV18 to TRBJ1-6; possibly TRBD1 for D (5 bases). The germline V gene has CDR1 KGHSH and CDR2 LQKENI. The germline V and J ends were trimmed by 2 bases and 5 bases, with 19 bases remaining between them. CDR3 length: 18 residues. The CDR3 spells CASSPLGGMFPDNSPLHF. The CDR3 bases are TGTGCCAGCTCACCATTGGGGGGAATGTTCCCAGATAATTCACCCCTCCACTTT.

The chain uses TRBV6-6 and TRBJ1-5; 9 bases map to TRBD1. This CDR3 spans 15 amino acids. Germline V gene sequence: CDR1 MNHNY, CDR2 SVGAGI (reference sequence). The J segment lost 1 base and the V segment lost 5 bases, leaving 3 bases of the junction unmatched. The CDR3 region is CASSGQGTSNQPQHF. DNA of the CDR3: TGTGCCAGCAGTGGACAGGGGACGAGCAATCAGCCCCAGCATTTT.

The J gene is TRBJ1-2, the V gene TRBV5-5; tentatively, D is TRBD1 (5 bases). The CDR3 sequence is 16 residues long. Germline V gene sequence: CDR1 SGHKS, CDR2 YYEKEE (reference sequence). V dropped 0 bases and J dropped 0 bases, with 12 bases sitting between them. CDR3 protein: CASSLDPRAANYGYTF. The CDR3, as DNA: TGTGCCAGCAGCTTGGATCCCAGGGCGGCTAACTATGGCTACACCTTC.

V is TRBV5-4 and J is TRBJ2-7; D remains ambiguous. The CDR3 has 15 residues. Trimming left V 2 bases short and J 2 bases short, with 14 bases between. The germline gives CDR1 SGHNT, CDR2 YYREEE (reference sequence). The CDR3 nucleotides are TGTGCCAGCAGCTTCCTTTCCCGAGGAACCTACGAGCAGTACTTC. Its protein product is CASSFLSRGTYEQYF.

The chain recombines TRBV29-1 with TRBJ2-2; 7 bases line up with TRBD1. The germline gives CDR1 SQVTM, CDR2 ANQGSEA. This CDR3 has 13 amino acids. V was pared by 6 bases and J by 2 bases, with 3 bases of the junction left unmatched. CDR3 coding DNA: TGCAGCGTCACAGGGGCCAACACCGGGGAGCTGTTTTTT. Its translation: CSVTGANTGELFF.

The chain employs TRBV27 and TRBJ2-1; 8 positions agree with TRBD2. The V segment lost 3 bases and the J segment 7 bases; nucleotides outside the gene matches: 8. Germline V gives CDR1 MNHEY, CDR2 SMNVEV (reference sequence). The CDR3 extends over 15 amino acids. The CDR3 sequence is CASSFSGMLVNEQFF. The CDR3 coding sequence is TGTGCCAGCAGTTTTAGCGGGATGTTAGTAAATGAGCAGTTCTTC.

The chain uses TRBV6-5 and TRBJ2-3; TRBD2 matches 8 bases. The CDR3 sequence is 15 residues long. The V and J ends lost 7 bases and 1 base, in that order; junction bases with no gene match: 7. Germline values: CDR1 MNHEY, CDR2 SVGAGI. The DNA of the CDR3 is TGTGCCAGCAAGAGCGGGGGTGAGGGCACAGATACGCAGTATTTT. Its protein product is CASKSGGEGTDTQYF.

The gene calls are TRBV9 and TRBJ2-1, with 8 nucleotides matching TRBD2. V gave up 4 bases and J gave up 8 bases; unmatched junction bases: 14. The germline gives CDR1 SGDLS, CDR2 YYNGEE. This CDR3 is built from 16 residues. Here the CDR3 DNA reads TGTGCCAGCAGCCCGGGTGGGGGGACTAGTTCTTATGAGCAGTTCTTC. This encodes CASSPGGGTSSYEQFF.

The chain is built from TRBV7-8 and TRBJ2-5, with D possibly TRBD1 on 5 matching bases. CDR1 is SGHVS, CDR2 FQNEAQ, per germline. Trimming shortened V by 5 bases and J by 7 bases, and 8 bases separated the two germline ends. The CDR3 has 11 amino acids. CDR3 residues: CASSLTGTQYF. Here the CDR3 DNA reads TGTGCCAGCAGCCTAACAGGGACCCAGTACTTC.

V usage is TRBV29-1 and J usage is TRBJ2-5; 9 nucleotides align to TRBD2. Germline values: CDR1 SQVTM, CDR2 ANQGSEA. The CDR3 contains 13 residues. J lost 3 bases, V lost 7 bases, and 6 bases had no gene match. The DNA of the CDR3 is TGCAGCGCTCTCGTAGCGGGAGAAGAGACCCAGTACTTC. Translating gives CSALVAGEETQYF.

The chain uses TRBV28 and TRBJ1-1; D call uncertain. Trimming left V 6 bases short and J 1 base short, with 9 bases between. Germline V gives CDR1 MDHEN, CDR2 SYDVKM. CDR3 size: 13 residues. The CDR3 protein is CASSPQENTEAFF. In nucleotides, the CDR3 is TGTGCCAGCAGCCCCCAGGAGAACACTGAAGCTTTCTTT. The full variable domain, its missing parts supplied by reference TRBV28 and TRBJ1-1, is DVKVTQSSRYLVKRTGEKVFLECVQDMDHENMFWYRQDPGLGLRLIYFSYDVKMKEKGDIPEGYSVSREKKERFSLILESASTNQTSMYLCASSPQENTEAFFGQGTRLTVV.

This sequence joins TRBV2 and TRBJ2-5, with TRBD1 matching 8 bases. This CDR3 spans 12 amino acids. The junction had 3 bases not matched to a gene; V was cut back by 7 bases and J by 5 bases. The germline CDR1 and CDR2 sequences are SNHLY and FYNNEI. CDR3 in DNA: TGTGCCAGCACCACAGGGGGGGAGACCCAGTACTTC. Its translation is CASTTGGETQYF.

J is TRBJ2-5 and V is TRBV5-8, with 9 positions matching TRBD1. Germline CDR1 reads SGHTS; CDR2 reads YDEGEE. The J segment lost 5 bases and the V segment lost 2 bases, leaving 7 bases of the junction unmatched. The CDR3 extends over 15 amino acids. The CDR3: CASSFRTGAGETQYF. DNA of the CDR3: TGTGCCAGCAGCTTTCGGACAGGGGCAGGGGAGACCCAGTACTTC.

The chain employs TRBV7-9 and TRBJ2-1, with D maybe TRBD2 (5 bases). Germline V CDR1 and CDR2: SEHNR, FQNEAQ (reference sequence). The CDR3 is 16 amino acids. Trimming shortened V by 1 base and J by 0 bases, and 10 bases separated the two germline ends. The CDR3 loop is CASSLGGPPSYNEQFF. The CDR3 region has the DNA TGTGCCAGCAGCTTAGGAGGGCCCCCCTCCTACAATGAGCAGTTCTTC.

The chain joins TRBV18 to TRBJ1-6, with TRBD1 matching over 8 bases. The CDR3 has 15 amino acids. V trimming: 3 bases; J trimming: 11 bases; junction bases outside the gene matches: 9. CDR1 is KGHSH and CDR2 is LQKENI in the germline V gene. The CDR3 spells CASSPGAGGDTPLHF. The CDR3 nucleotides are TGTGCCAGCTCACCGGGGGCAGGGGGCGATACACCCCTCCACTTT.

Details on this clone: Other DNA sequences in this specimen translate into the identical CDR3. This chain joins TRBV5-1 and TRBJ1-1; D possibly corresponds to TRBD1 (5 bases). The CDR3 runs to 14 residues. V lost 0 bases, J lost 4 bases, and 10 bases lay in between. Looked up from germline, CDR1 is SGHRS and CDR2 is YFSETQ. CDR3 in amino acids: CASSLAGRGTEAFF. In DNA form, the CDR3 reads TGCGCCAGCAGCTTGGCGGGGAGGGGCACTGAAGCTTTCTTT.

The rearrangement links TRBV28 to TRBJ2-6, with D perhaps TRBD2 (6 bases). Germline loops: CDR1 MDHEN, CDR2 SYDVKM. The CDR3 covers 14 residues. Deletions cut 4 bases from V and 2 bases from J, with 6 bases between. The CDR3 spells CASSWGAGANVLTF. As DNA, the CDR3 is TGTGCCAGCAGTTGGGGGGCTGGGGCCAACGTCCTGACTTTC.

This clone came up once. The chain employs TRBV15 and TRBJ1-5, with D unresolved. The germline V and J ends were trimmed by 3 bases and 0 bases, with 24 bases remaining between them. The germline V gene has CDR1 LNHNV and CDR2 YYDKDF (reference sequence). This CDR3 is 20 amino acids long. CDR3 in amino acids: CATSSYSGREMSLSNQPQHF. The CDR3, as DNA: TGTGCCACCAGCAGCTACAGCGGTCGGGAAATGTCTCTTAGCAATCAGCCCCAGCATTTT.

This sequence joins TRBV5-6 and TRBJ1-5; 7 nucleotides match TRBD1. Unmatched junction bases numbered 6, after V lost 2 bases and J lost 4 bases. The CDR3 runs 15 residues. Germline-derived CDR1 and CDR2 are SGHDT and YYEEEE. The CDR3 spells CASSFRETGNQPQHF. The CDR3 DNA is TGTGCCAGCAGCTTCCGTGAGACAGGGAATCAGCCCCAGCATTTT.

The rearrangement links TRBV19 to TRBJ1-5; TRBD1 might be the D (6 bases). Between the trimmed V and J ends, which lost 1 base and 1 base, there was a span of 14 bases. CDR3 length equals 17 residues. Germline V CDR1 and CDR2: LNHDA, SQIVND (reference sequence). The CDR3 loop reads CASSIGPRGTSNQPQHF. The CDR3 DNA sequence: TGTGCCAGTAGTATAGGACCAAGGGGGACCAGCAATCAGCCCCAGCATTTT.

This chain uses TRBV27 with TRBJ2-7; TRBD2 matches 16 bases. V shed 6 bases and J 7 bases; nucleotides not matched to a gene: 12. Germline V gene lookup returns CDR1 MNHEY and CDR2 SMNVEV (reference sequence). The CDR3 covers 17 residues. CDR3 residues: CASSSLGLAGGPSEQYF. CDR3 nucleotide sequence: TGTGCCAGCAGCTCACTGGGACTAGCGGGAGGGCCCAGTGAGCAGTACTTC.

Details on this clone: Different DNA sequences within this sample yield the same CDR3. The chain links TRBV18 to TRBJ1-2; D not resolved. Trimming left V 0 bases short and J 1 base short, with 6 bases between. CDR3 length: 14 amino acids. Germline values: CDR1 KGHSH, CDR2 LQKENI. CDR3 region: CASSPPSGNYGYTF. DNA for the CDR3: TGTGCCAGCTCACCACCTTCCGGTAACTATGGCTACACCTTC.

In this sample, this clone turned up a few times. This chain uses TRBV24-1 with TRBJ2-5; a possible D gene is TRBD1 (6 bases). CDR3 length: 13 amino acids. Trimming stripped 7 bases from V and 0 bases from J, with 8 bases between. The germline V gene encodes CDR1 KGHDR and CDR2 SFDVKD. The CDR3 here is CATRDRYQETQYF. The CDR3 coding sequence is TGTGCCACCAGGGACAGATACCAAGAGACCCAGTACTTC.

This clone was counted a few times. The chain combines TRBV7-2 with TRBJ2-1; maybe TRBD2 (6 bases). This CDR3 has 14 amino acids. CDR1 and CDR2 (germline): SGHTA, FQGNSA. With 6 bases removed from V and 5 bases from J, the gap between germline ends came to 14 bases. This chain's CDR3 is CASSTQGLDNEQFF. CDR3 nucleotides: TGTGCCAGCAGTACTCAGGGACTCGACAATGAGCAGTTCTTC.

J is TRBJ1-1 and V is TRBV6-5, with D possibly matching TRBD1 (5 bases). The germline V gene encodes CDR1 MNHEY and CDR2 SVGAGI. This CDR3 contains 16 residues. V lost 2 bases to trimming and J lost 0 bases, with 13 bases between them. The CDR3 DNA is TGTGCCAGCAGTTACGCAGTAGGGGAAGTGAACACTGAAGCTTTCTTT. Translating gives CASSYAVGEVNTEAFF.